This entry lists 6 T cell receptor beta chains sequenced from one sample in a study of blood T cell repertoires in COVID-19. TCRdb's table, derived via immunoSEQ multiplex PCR, lists solely in-frame clones and lacks some. The sample gives approximately 300,000 clones, roughly 89% of which show up once; 1.5% to 2% is in the top ten. The sequencing input was peripheral blood. The receptor source for this set is a woman in her twenties or thirties with COVID-19, enrolled during active disease.

The chain combines TRBV30 with TRBJ2-7; TRBD1 matches 7 bases. The CDR3 runs to 14 residues. Losses at the gene ends were 3 bases for V and 3 bases for J; bases not matched to a gene: 8. Germline values: CDR1 GTSNPN, CDR2 SVGIG (reference sequence). CDR3 in amino acids: CAWRGQESYYEQYF. For the CDR3, the DNA is TGTGCCTGGAGAGGACAGGAAAGCTACTACGAGCAGTACTTC.

This sequence joins TRBV30 and TRBJ1-1; 8 nucleotides align to TRBD1. Germline CDR1 and CDR2: GTSNPN and SVGIG (reference sequence). After removal of 1 base from V and 0 bases from J, the junction contained 7 bases not matched to a gene. CDR3 size: 16 residues. The CDR3 sequence: CAWSGTGGSMNTEAFF. For the CDR3, the DNA is TGTGCCTGGAGTGGAACAGGGGGGAGTATGAACACTGAAGCTTTCTTT.

Note on this clone: At the DNA level, this CDR3 is encoded by other sequences in the same sample as well. This chain joins TRBV29-1 and TRBJ1-6; D perhaps matches TRBD1 (5 bases). The V end was cut by 5 bases, the J end by 8 bases, with 10 bases between. The CDR3 runs to 12 residues. Germline CDR1 reads SQVTM; CDR2 reads ANQGSEA. The CDR3 loop reads CSVRTGDSPLHF. The DNA of the CDR3 is TGCAGCGTTAGGACGGGGGATTCACCCCTCCACTTT.

This sequence joins TRBV5-1 and TRBJ2-3; tentative D call: TRBD2 (6 bases). The germline CDR1 and CDR2 sequences are SGHRS and YFSETQ. V shed 2 bases and J shed 1 base, with 17 bases lying between them. This CDR3 has 17 amino acids. The CDR3 loop reads CASSLVFPGEGTDTQYF. CDR3 bases: TGCGCCAGCAGCTTAGTTTTTCCCGGGGAGGGCACAGATACGCAGTATTTT.

Worth noting for this clone: A much larger clone sits a single nucleotide away, making a read error possible. CDR3 sequence (DNA): TGTGCCAGCAGCCGGACAGGGGGACAGCCCCAGCATTTT. Translating gives CASSRTGGQPQHF. V and J are TRBV7-8 and TRBJ1-5; 10 bases fit TRBD1. Unmatched junction bases numbered 2, after V lost 5 bases and J lost 7 bases. Per the germline V gene, CDR1 is SGHVS and CDR2 is FQNEAQ. The CDR3 loop spans 13 amino acids. Filled out from reference TRBV7-8 and TRBJ1-5, the complete variable domain reads GAGVSQSPRYKVAKRGQDVALRCDPISGHVSLFWYQQALGQGPEFLTYFQNEAQLDKSGLPSDRFFAERPEGSVSTLKIQRTQQEDSAVYLCASSRTGGQPQHFGDGTRLSIL.

The gene calls are TRBV7-9 and TRBJ1-1; unclear D gene. This CDR3 region has 13 residues. CDR1 is SEHNR, CDR2 FQNEAQ, per germline (reference sequence). Trimming left V 5 bases short and J 4 bases short, with 11 bases between. The CDR3 loop reads CASSPQVGTEAFF. The CDR3, as DNA: TGTGCCAGCAGCCCCCAGGTAGGCACTGAAGCTTTCTTT.